A selection of T cell receptor beta chains follows, all from one sample in a study of OX40 agonist ivuxolimab in advanced cancers. Libraries were prepared by immunoSEQ multiplex PCR; TCRdb keeps only in-frame clonotypes and omits some of them. The sample has 55,000 to 75,000 clones, about 90% seen once; the top ten hold around 4%. The input for sequencing was CD4+ or CD8+ T cells sorted from blood, taken in a trial of the OX40 agonist ivuxolimab. The source is an adult with an advanced solid tumor such as melanoma, head and neck, liver or kidney cancer. Each CDR3 is given with its conserved first and last residue. Each record gives: V gene, CDR3 protein.

v_call: TRBV5-4
cdr3_aa: CASRSGSYNEQFF

v_call: TRBV4-1
cdr3_aa: CASSHRDSSSGNTIYF

v_call: TRBV4-2
cdr3_aa: CASSPSGRGTDTQYF

v_call: TRBV5-1
cdr3_aa: CASSLVRTSGNSYEQYF

v_call: TRBV19
cdr3_aa: CASSINGEVNTEAFF

v_call: TRBV5-1
cdr3_aa: CASSPGQGNNEQFF

v_call: TRBV7-9
cdr3_aa: CASSLESLNGQYF

v_call: TRBV2
cdr3_aa: CASSAIGQGASFGTEAFF

v_call: TRBV5-1
cdr3_aa: CASSFYGAPTDTQYF

v_call: TRBV9
cdr3_aa: CASSGTGETQYF

v_call: TRBV4-1
cdr3_aa: CASSQAPTSGRMEQFF

v_call: TRBV7-6
cdr3_aa: CASSLNRGHEQFF

v_call: TRBV28
cdr3_aa: CASSPLRASGHGSDTQYF

v_call: TRBV7-9
cdr3_aa: CASSLGQFGEQYF

v_call: TRBV7-2
cdr3_aa: CASSLEGVETQYF

v_call: TRBV27
cdr3_aa: CASSPLDRGEETQYF

v_call: TRBV5-1
cdr3_aa: CASSLTESRGETQYF

v_call: TRBV19
cdr3_aa: CASSIMWGRSSNYGYTF

v_call: TRBV29-1
cdr3_aa: CSVDVDGELFF

v_call: TRBV7-2
cdr3_aa: CASSRFGGGAYEQYF

v_call: TRBV7-9
cdr3_aa: CASSRGLGSSYEQYF

v_call: TRBV7-9
cdr3_aa: CASSITGGYETQYF

v_call: TRBV5-5
cdr3_aa: CASSSPGQGDEKLFF

v_call: TRBV13
cdr3_aa: CASSFSSGLRNEQFF

v_call: TRBV11-2
cdr3_aa: CASSGVWDRAVFVQYF

v_call: TRBV7-8
cdr3_aa: CASSLATGNTGELFF

v_call: TRBV7-9
cdr3_aa: CASSSHRVEQYF

v_call: TRBV29-1
cdr3_aa: CSANSRGSNTGELFF

v_call: TRBV18
cdr3_aa: CASSPPGSVSGAFF

v_call: TRBV6-1
cdr3_aa: CASSEWTASNQPQHF

v_call: TRBV11-2
cdr3_aa: CASSPPTSPETQYF

v_call: TRBV6-1
cdr3_aa: CASSEGQGSSYEQYF

v_call: TRBV10-3
cdr3_aa: CAITGALGGNTQYF

v_call: TRBV27
cdr3_aa: CASSPTGPDTQYF

v_call: TRBV11-2
cdr3_aa: CASSGLGGNTEAFF

v_call: TRBV5-4
cdr3_aa: CASSVDYSYEQYF

v_call: TRBV6-6
cdr3_aa: CASALGGETQYF

v_call: TRBV10-3
cdr3_aa: CAISGGYEQYF

v_call: TRBV6-6
cdr3_aa: CASSYSSVSSTDTQYF

v_call: TRBV7-9
cdr3_aa: CASSASGDHRTDTQYF

v_call: TRBV9
cdr3_aa: CASSTRPLGYEQFF

v_call: TRBV4-3
cdr3_aa: CASSQDTGTSDTDTQYF

v_call: TRBV19
cdr3_aa: CAISGTSNEQFF

v_call: TRBV19
cdr3_aa: CASSTPGLAADTQYF

v_call: TRBV20-1
cdr3_aa: CTAVREQYF